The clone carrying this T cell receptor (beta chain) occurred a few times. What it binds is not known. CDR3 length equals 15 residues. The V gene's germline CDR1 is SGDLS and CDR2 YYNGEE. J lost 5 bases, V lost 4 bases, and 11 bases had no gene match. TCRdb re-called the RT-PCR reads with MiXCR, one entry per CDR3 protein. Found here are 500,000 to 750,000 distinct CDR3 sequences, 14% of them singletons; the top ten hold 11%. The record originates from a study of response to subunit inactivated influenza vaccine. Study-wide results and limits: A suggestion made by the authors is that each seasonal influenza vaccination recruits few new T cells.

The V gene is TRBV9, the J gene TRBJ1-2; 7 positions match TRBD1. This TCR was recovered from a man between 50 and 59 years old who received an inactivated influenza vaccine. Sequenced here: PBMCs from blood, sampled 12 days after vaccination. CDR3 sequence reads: CASSLSDTGVYGYTF. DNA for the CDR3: TGTGCCAGCAGCCTAAGTGACACAGGGGTTTATGGCTACACCTTC.